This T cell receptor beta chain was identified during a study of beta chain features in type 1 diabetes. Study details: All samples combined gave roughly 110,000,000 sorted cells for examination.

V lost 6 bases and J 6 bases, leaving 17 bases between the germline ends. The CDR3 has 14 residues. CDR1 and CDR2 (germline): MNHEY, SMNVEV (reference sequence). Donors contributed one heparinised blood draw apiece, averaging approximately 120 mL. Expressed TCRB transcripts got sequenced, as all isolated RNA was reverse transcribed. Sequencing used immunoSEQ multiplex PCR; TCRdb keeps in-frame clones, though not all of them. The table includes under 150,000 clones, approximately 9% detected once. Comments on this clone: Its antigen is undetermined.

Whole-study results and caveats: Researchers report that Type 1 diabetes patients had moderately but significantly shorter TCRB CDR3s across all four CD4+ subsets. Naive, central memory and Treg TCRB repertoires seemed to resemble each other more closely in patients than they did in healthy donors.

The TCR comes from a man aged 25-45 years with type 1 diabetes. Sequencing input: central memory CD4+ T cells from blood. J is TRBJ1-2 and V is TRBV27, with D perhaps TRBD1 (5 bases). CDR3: CASRLIPGGDGYTF. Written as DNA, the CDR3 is TGTGCCAGCAGGCTGATCCCGGGGGGAGATGGCTACACCTTC.